This TCR beta chain was recorded in a study of cytomegalovirus exposure and HLA in healthy donors. General study points: There was a cluster of highly shared sequence variants that was likely a sequencing artifact.

For this clone: Its antigen remains unknown.

With 60 Vbeta and 13 Jbeta primers, the PCR was carried out. Data came from immunoSEQ multiplex PCR; TCRdb stores just in-frame clones and leaves some out. This table has about 100,000 clones, around 74% appearing once. J gave up 16 bases and V 1 base, and 5 bases lay outside the gene matches. Germline values: CDR1 SGHAT, CDR2 FQNNGV. The CDR3 is 12 residues long. This sequence was found in a male donor in good health and CMV-seropositive. This chain joins TRBV11-2 and TRBJ2-1, with 9 bases matching TRBD1. The specimen was PBMCs. CDR3 bases: TGTGCCAGCAGCTTAGTCCACAGGGGGCTATTCTTC. This encodes CASSLVHRGLFF.